This entry lists 26 T cell receptor beta chains sequenced from one sample in a study of blood T cells in healthy people across ages. Together with a sample-barcoded 5' primer, a J-beta primer mix was included in a second PCR lasting roughly 6 to 12 cycles. Each CDR3 protein gets one entry after TCRdb re-called the 5' RACE reads with MiXCR. The sample has 550,000 to 800,000 distinct CDR3 sequences, 32% seen once; the top ten hold roughly 14%. The specimen sequenced was blood. The source is an elderly woman in good health.

The sample holds a few counts of this clonotype. This sequence joins TRBV4-3 and TRBJ2-1; a possible D gene is TRBD2 (6 bases). This CDR3 has 17 amino acids. V was clipped by 0 bases and J by 3 bases, with 15 bases between them. CDR1 is LGHNA, CDR2 YSLEER, per germline. Written as DNA, the CDR3 is TGCGCCAGCAGCCAAGATGGAGGGCTAGGTTACTACAATGAGCAGTTCTTC. This encodes CASSQDGGLGYYNEQFF.

This clonotype was seen repeatedly, ten times or more. The chain is built from TRBV29-1 and TRBJ1-2; D is possibly TRBD1 (6 bases). The CDR3 has 16 residues. CDR1 is SQVTM and CDR2 is ANQGSEA in the germline V gene. V was trimmed by 5 bases and J by 4 bases, leaving 23 bases between them. In DNA, the CDR3 is TGCAGCGTTACACGAGCGGACAGACCACAATTCTATGGCTACACCTTC. Its protein is CSVTRADRPQFYGYTF.

This chain joins TRBV12-3 or TRBV12-4 and TRBJ2-3, with D hard to call. This CDR3 contains 13 residues. V lost 5 bases to trimming and J lost 4 bases, with 10 bases between them. DNA of the CDR3: TGTGCCAGCAGTATACTGACGTCAGATACGCAGTATTTT. It is translated as CASSILTSDTQYF.

The rearrangement links TRBV12-3 or TRBV12-4 to TRBJ2-7; 7 nucleotides agree with TRBD1. The trim removed 3 bases at V and 5 bases at J, leaving 7 bases unmatched. The CDR3 contains 14 residues. The CDR3 loop is CASSLTGTANEQYF. Here the CDR3 DNA reads TGTGCCAGCAGTTTGACAGGGACAGCAAACGAGCAGTACTTC.

As DNA, the CDR3 is TGCAGTGCTAGCCGGAGGACGGCCGAAGAGACCCAGTACTTC. Its translation is CSASRRTAEETQYF. The chain employs TRBV20-1 and TRBJ2-5; TRBD2 might be the D (5 bases). This CDR3 has 14 residues. Germline V gives CDR1 DFQATT, CDR2 SNEGSKA (reference sequence). Trimming left V 3 bases short and J 3 bases short, with 14 bases between.

The table lists this clonotype with many counts. This chain joins TRBV29-1 and TRBJ2-7, with TRBD1 matching over 11 bases. This CDR3 has 14 amino acids. Germline V lookup: CDR1 SQVTM, CDR2 ANQGSEA. The V and J ends lost 4 bases and 2 bases, in that order; junction bases with no gene match: 4. CDR3 loop: CSVVGTGGPYEQYF. CDR3 DNA: TGCAGCGTTGTCGGGACAGGGGGACCCTACGAGCAGTACTTC.

V and J are TRBV6-2 or TRBV6-3 and TRBJ1-1, with D tentatively TRBD1 (5 bases). V was shortened by 5 bases and J by 4 bases, with 11 bases between the two germline ends. The CDR3 contains 13 residues. Germline-derived CDR1 and CDR2 are MNHEY and SVGEGT. CDR3 region: CASSPGQATEAFF. The CDR3 region has the DNA TGTGCCAGCAGTCCGGGGCAGGCCACTGAAGCTTTCTTT.

The V gene is TRBV5-6, the J gene TRBJ1-5; possibly TRBD1 for D (5 bases). CDR1 is SGHDT and CDR2 is YYEEEE in the germline V gene. The CDR3 runs to 14 residues. Trimming took 4 bases from V and 3 from J, leaving 11 bases between them. DNA for the CDR3: TGTGCCAGCAGCCGAGGGGAGGCCAATCAGCCCCAGCATTTT. Amino acids: CASSRGEANQPQHF.

The V gene is TRBV5-1, the J gene TRBJ1-5; D not resolved. Trimming pared 0 bases from V and 6 bases from J, leaving 7 bases between. Germline V CDR1 and CDR2: SGHRS, YFSETQ. This CDR3 has 13 residues. CDR3 nucleotide sequence: TGCGCCAGCAGCTTGGTTCTGGGTCAGCCCCAGCATTTT. Translating gives CASSLVLGQPQHF.

This clonotype occurred a few times. The V and J genes are TRBV4-3 and TRBJ2-7, with 9 bases that match TRBD2. The CDR3 totals 16 residues. Trimming took 0 bases from V and 1 from J; bases not matched to a gene: 4. The germline CDR1 and CDR2 sequences are LGHNA and YSLEER. The chain's CDR3 is CASSQDPLAGSYEQYF. The CDR3 DNA is TGCGCCAGCAGCCAAGATCCCCTAGCGGGGTCCTACGAGCAGTACTTC.

This clonotype was seen more than once but under ten times. CDR3 bases: TGTGCCAGCAGTTTGGCGGGGTACCGCAGCGGGGGGGCGACAGATACGCAGTATTTT. Translating gives CASSLAGYRSGGATDTQYF. The gene calls are TRBV27 and TRBJ2-3; TRBD2 agrees at 10 bases. The CDR3 totals 19 residues. The junction had 15 bases not matched to a gene; V was cut back by 3 bases and J by 3 bases. Looked up from germline, CDR1 is MNHEY and CDR2 is SMNVEV (reference sequence).

As to this clonotype: A much more abundant neighbour one base away suggests this may be a read error. The gene calls are TRBV6-1 and TRBJ2-6, with 10 bases identical to TRBD2. There are 17 residues in the CDR3. After removal of 10 bases from V and 6 bases from J, the junction contained 15 bases not matched to a gene. The germline V gene encodes CDR1 MNHNS and CDR2 SASEGT. The CDR3: CAIKPGLARTEANVLTF. CDR3 bases: TGTGCCATCAAGCCGGGACTAGCGAGAACTGAGGCCAACGTCCTGACTTTC.

The V and J genes are TRBV4-2 and TRBJ1-1, with TRBD1 as a possible D gene (5 bases). Trimming removed 4 bases at V and 0 bases at J, with 24 bases between. Germline values: CDR1 LGHNA, CDR2 YNFKEQ. The CDR3 length is 19 residues. The CDR3 bases are TGTGCCAGCAGCCCTTACCCTCGGGGCAGGTGGGGGGTGAACACTGAAGCTTTCTTT. The encoded protein is CASSPYPRGRWGVNTEAFF.

Concerning this clonotype itself: A much bigger clone sits one base away, suggesting this may be a read error. The gene calls are TRBV5-8 and TRBJ2-3; D is possibly TRBD1 (6 bases). Trimming pared 0 bases from V and 4 bases from J, leaving 15 bases between. CDR1 SGHTS and CDR2 YDEGEE come from the germline V gene. CDR3 length: 16 amino acids. CDR3 DNA: TGTGCCAGCAGCTTGGATTTGGCAGGGGCCGCAGATACGCAGTATTTT. Translated: CASSLDLAGAADTQYF. The variable domain in full, with the rest retrieved from reference TRBV5-8 and TRBJ2-3, is EAGVTQSPTHLIKTRGQQATLRCSPISGHTSVYWYQQALGLGLQFLLWYDEGEERNRGNFPPRFSGRQFPNYSSELNVNALELEDSALYLCASSLDLAGAADTQYFGPGTRLTVL.

The chain links TRBV7-2 to TRBJ2-5, with TRBD2 matching over 8 bases. Judging by the DNA end, TRBJ2-1 fits better; the J call may be wrong. This CDR3 spans 15 amino acids. Germline CDR1 SGHTA, CDR2 FQGNSA. CDR3 loop: CASSLRGGHQEAQFF. In DNA, the CDR3 is TGTGCCAGCAGCTTACGCGGGGGGCACCAAGAGGCCCAGTTCTTC.

The gene calls are TRBV20-1 and TRBJ2-5, with 11 bases matching TRBD2. The CDR3 sequence is 15 residues long. In germline, CDR1 is DFQATT, CDR2 SNEGSKA (reference sequence). The ends lost 0 bases at V and 5 bases at J; junction bases unmatched: 5. This CDR3 reads CSARDQTSGAETQYF. CDR3 bases: TGCAGTGCTAGAGATCAGACTAGCGGGGCGGAGACCCAGTACTTC.

This chain joins TRBV5-1 and TRBJ2-1; TRBD1 matches 7 bases. From germline, CDR1 is SGHRS and CDR2 YFSETQ. J was trimmed by 6 bases and V by 2 bases; bases with no gene match: 5. The CDR3 is made up of 14 amino acids. DNA for the CDR3: TGCGCCAGCAGCTTAAACAGGGGACCCAATGAGCAGTTCTTC. Its translation is CASSLNRGPNEQFF.

On this clonotype: A read error may be the cause here, since a much bigger clone is one base away. The CDR3 is CASREEGPQETQYF. Written as DNA, the CDR3 is TGCGCCAGCAGGGAAGAGGGGCCGCAAGAGACCCAGTACTTC. The chain employs TRBV10-2 and TRBJ2-5, with D perhaps assigned TRBD1 or TRBD2 (5 bases each). CDR3 length equals 14 residues. Per germline, CDR1 WSHSY and CDR2 SAAADI. Trimming cost V 6 bases and J 2 bases, with 13 bases left between them.

This clonotype has ten or more counts. The rearrangement links TRBV7-2 to TRBJ2-3; D is ambiguous. Trimming shortened V by 5 bases and J by 2 bases, and 5 bases separated the two germline ends. Looked up from germline, CDR1 is SGHTA and CDR2 is FQGNSA. CDR3 size: 12 residues. CDR3 residues: CASSPPTDTQYF. CDR3 DNA: TGTGCCAGCAGCCCGCCCACAGATACGCAGTATTTT.

This clonotype occurred a few times. The chain employs TRBV20-1 and TRBJ1-1; unclear D gene. Germline-derived CDR1 and CDR2 are DFQATT and SNEGSKA (reference sequence). This CDR3 has 11 amino acids. CDR3 DNA: TGCACCGGGGTTTGGAACACTGAAGCTTTCTTT. Amino acid sequence: CTGVWNTEAFF.

The table lists this clonotype with a few counts. This chain connects TRBV4-2 to TRBJ1-3, with TRBD1 identical over 8 bases. The junction had 4 bases not matched to a gene; V was cut back by 2 bases and J by 4 bases. The germline V gene has CDR1 LGHNA and CDR2 YNFKEQ. This CDR3 contains 15 residues. The CDR3 protein is CASSQIGQGGNTIYF. CDR3 DNA: TGTGCCAGCAGCCAAATCGGACAGGGAGGAAACACCATATATTTT.

The genes are TRBV20-1 and TRBJ2-2, with 9 bases fitting TRBD2. Trimming at V came to 5 bases and at J to 6 bases, leaving 10 bases not matched to a gene. The CDR3 spans 15 residues. CDR1 DFQATT and CDR2 SNEGSKA come from the germline V gene (reference sequence). CDR3 amino acids: CSALRASGVPGELFF. The CDR3 nucleotides read TGCAGTGCTCTAAGGGCTAGCGGGGTCCCCGGGGAGCTGTTTTTT.

The chain links TRBV10-1 to TRBJ2-2; 11 bases are shared with TRBD2. Per the germline V gene, CDR1 is WNHNN and CDR2 is SYGVQD (reference sequence). The CDR3 loop spans 14 amino acids. Trimming at V came to 6 bases and at J to 6 bases, leaving 3 bases not matched to a gene. CDR3: CASRTSGVAGELFF. The CDR3 nucleotides read TGCGCCAGCAGGACTAGCGGGGTAGCCGGGGAGCTGTTTTTT.

This chain links TRBV5-1 with TRBJ1-5; D perhaps matches TRBD1 (5 bases). V was shortened by 4 bases and J by 3 bases, with 14 bases between the two germline ends. CDR3 length: 15 residues. Germline V gene lookup returns CDR1 SGHRS and CDR2 YFSETQ. The CDR3 region has the DNA TGCGCCAGCAGCGCAGGGAGCTCTTTCAATCAGCCCCAGCATTTT. This translates into CASSAGSSFNQPQHF.

This clonotype was picked up many times. V gene TRBV28 combines with J gene TRBJ1-2; no definite D call. CDR1 is MDHEN, CDR2 SYDVKM, per germline. V lost 4 bases to trimming and J lost 5 bases, with 14 bases between them. The CDR3 is 14 residues long. The CDR3 region is CASSSQDWLYGYTF. CDR3 nucleotides: TGTGCCAGCAGTTCCCAGGACTGGTTGTATGGCTACACCTTC.

This clonotype was counted at least ten times. V and J are TRBV6-5 and TRBJ1-2; 8 bases are shared with TRBD1. The germline gives CDR1 MNHEY, CDR2 SVGAGI. J was trimmed by 4 bases and V by 5 bases; bases with no gene match: 3. The CDR3 runs to 13 residues. CDR3 in amino acids: CASSQTGVYGYTF. In nucleotides, the CDR3 is TGTGCCAGCAGTCAGACAGGGGTCTATGGCTACACCTTC.